A single sample is the source of the 22 T cell receptor beta chains below, sequenced in a study of cytomegalovirus exposure and HLA in healthy donors. 13 Jbeta primers and 60 Vbeta primers were used for the PCR. Generated by immunoSEQ multiplex PCR, the TCRdb table keeps only in-frame clones and is missing some. Altogether 90,000 to 100,000 clones are present, roughly two thirds being singletons, with the ten largest covering 2% to 3%. The specimen was PBMCs. These receptor sequences come from a man in his fifties in good health and CMV-seronegative.

This clone was observed a few times. V usage is TRBV6-5 and J usage is TRBJ1-5; 8 nucleotides match TRBD1. CDR1 is MNHEY and CDR2 is SVGAGI in the germline V gene. Germline trimming cut 9 bases from V and 2 bases from J; bases unmatched to any gene: 6. The CDR3 consists of 14 residues. CDR3 in amino acids: CARQGGRGNQPQHF. Written as DNA, the CDR3 is TGTGCCAGACAGGGGGGTCGGGGCAATCAGCCCCAGCATTTT.

The chain links TRBV11-1 to TRBJ1-2, with D unclear. The V gene's germline CDR1 is SGHAT and CDR2 FQDESV (reference sequence). The V and J ends lost 2 bases and 2 bases respectively, with 9 bases between them. The CDR3 contains 14 residues. This CDR3 is CASSLSQANYGYTF. The CDR3 coding sequence is TGTGCCAGCAGCTTAAGTCAGGCGAACTATGGCTACACCTTC.

The V and J genes are TRBV7-2 and TRBJ2-7; 10 nucleotides align to TRBD1. CDR3 length: 15 residues. Trimming at V came to 5 bases and at J to 3 bases, leaving 7 bases not matched to a gene. The germline gives CDR1 SGHTA, CDR2 FQGNSA. CDR3 nucleotide sequence: TGTGCCAGCAGCCCCGGGACAGGGGTCTTCTACGAGCAGTACTTC. This sequence encodes CASSPGTGVFYEQYF.

The V and J genes are TRBV4-3 and TRBJ1-2; D uncertain. The CDR3 consists of 16 residues. Germline V CDR1 and CDR2: LGHNA, YSLEER. Trimming cost V 3 bases and J 7 bases, with 21 bases left between them. The CDR3 protein is CASSQDQAYPPGGYTF. The CDR3 DNA sequence: TGCGCCAGCAGCCAGGATCAGGCGTACCCCCCTGGTGGCTACACCTTC.

The chain employs TRBV27 and TRBJ2-5; D perhaps matches TRBD2 (7 bases). CDR1 and CDR2 from the germline V gene are MNHEY and SMNVEV (reference sequence). V was cut by 5 bases and J by 4 bases, with 14 bases left in between. The CDR3 contains 14 residues. CDR3 nucleotide sequence: TGTGCCAGCAGTAGCTTGGGGGGGGCAGAGACCCAGTACTTC. The encoded protein is CASSSLGGAETQYF.

CDR3 DNA: TGTGCCAGCAGCCAAGGACTAGCGGGGTCTACGCAGTATTTT. Amino acids: CASSQGLAGSTQYF. The chain links TRBV11-2 to TRBJ2-3; 12 bases align to TRBD2. Trimming removed 5 bases from V and 8 bases from J; junction bases left unmatched: 5. The CDR3 is 14 amino acids. The germline gives CDR1 SGHAT, CDR2 FQNNGV.

The rearrangement uses TRBV5-1 and TRBJ1-1, with a possible D match to TRBD1 (5 bases). Germline V lookup: CDR1 SGHRS, CDR2 YFSETQ. Trimming shortened V by 4 bases and J by 1 base, and 11 bases separated the two germline ends. CDR3 length: 14 residues. The CDR3 sequence: CASSVGHENTEAFF. The CDR3 DNA reads as TGCGCCAGCAGCGTAGGACATGAGAACACTGAAGCTTTCTTT.

This rearrangement joins TRBV18 to TRBJ1-2; D may be TRBD1 (6 bases). The CDR3 runs 14 residues. Germline V CDR1 and CDR2: KGHSH, LQKENI. V lost 1 base, J lost 6 bases, and 12 bases lay in between. The CDR3 protein is CASSPQRTANGYTF. The DNA for the CDR3 is TGTGCCAGCTCACCACAAAGGACAGCAAATGGCTACACCTTC.

The chain uses TRBV10-1 and TRBJ2-1; 11 nucleotides line up with TRBD2. The V gene end was trimmed by 0 bases and the J gene end by 2 bases; junction bases not matched to a gene: 3. Looked up from germline, CDR1 is WNHNN and CDR2 is SYGVQD (reference sequence). The CDR3 runs to 17 residues. The CDR3 region has the DNA TGCGCCAGCAGTGAGTCGGCTAGCGGGAGGACCTACAATGAGCAGTTCTTC. Translated: CASSESASGRTYNEQFF.

The rearrangement links TRBV5-5 to TRBJ2-7; maybe TRBD1 (5 bases). The ends were cut back, 4 bases at V and 0 bases at J, with 11 bases in the middle. Per germline, CDR1 SGHKS and CDR2 YYEKEE (reference sequence). There are 14 residues in the CDR3. CDR3 in DNA: TGTGCCAGCAGCGGGCAGGGCAGCTCCTACGAGCAGTACTTC. Encoded protein: CASSGQGSSYEQYF. Together with reference TRBV5-5 and TRBJ2-7, the CDR3 gives the full variable domain: DAGVTQSPTHLIKTRGQQVTLRCSPISGHKSVSWYQQVLGQGPQFIFQYYEKEERGRGNFPDRFSARQFPNYSSELNVNALLLGDSALYLCASSGQGSSYEQYFGPGTRLTVT.

The chain recombines TRBV4-1 with TRBJ2-1; 12 bases fit TRBD2. Germline V lookup: CDR1 MGHRA, CDR2 YSYEKL. The junction had 0 bases not matched to a gene; V was cut back by 1 base and J by 8 bases. CDR3 length: 14 amino acids. The CDR3 spells CASSQGTSGDEQFF. CDR3 nucleotide sequence: TGCGCCAGCAGCCAAGGGACTAGCGGGGATGAGCAGTTCTTC.

This clone turned up a few times. J is TRBJ2-3 and V is TRBV28, with 7 bases lining up with TRBD1. After removal of 7 bases from V and 5 bases from J, the junction contained 9 bases not matched to a gene. CDR3 length equals 14 residues. Germline-derived CDR1 and CDR2 are MDHEN and SYDVKM. The CDR3 nucleotides are TGTGCCAGCAATTACAGGGGATGGGGAGATACGCAGTATTTT. Its translation: CASNYRGWGDTQYF.

The chain links TRBV5-1 to TRBJ2-7, with 8 bases that match TRBD1. Trimming took 5 bases from V and 0 from J; bases not matched to a gene: 7. Germline V gives CDR1 SGHRS, CDR2 YFSETQ. The CDR3 contains 15 residues. CDR3 protein: CASRTTGGSSYEQYF. In DNA form, the CDR3 reads TGCGCCAGCAGAACAACAGGGGGTAGCTCCTACGAGCAGTACTTC. Together with reference TRBV5-1 and TRBJ2-7, the CDR3 gives the full variable domain: KAGVTQTPRYLIKTRGQQVTLSCSPISGHRSVSWYQQTPGQGLQFLFEYFSETQRNKGNFPGRFSGRQFSNSRSEMNVSTLELGDSALYLCASRTTGGSSYEQYFGPGTRLTVT.

V and J are TRBV10-3 and TRBJ2-5; D perhaps matches TRBD1 (5 bases). V was trimmed by 6 bases and J by 2 bases, leaving 10 bases between them. The germline V gene has CDR1 ENHRY and CDR2 SYGVKD. The CDR3 consists of 13 residues. This CDR3 is CAISTRQQETQYF. CDR3 nucleotide sequence: TGTGCCATCAGCACCAGACAGCAAGAGACCCAGTACTTC.

This clone is a singleton in its sample. This sequence joins TRBV10-3 and TRBJ2-3; 8 bases fit TRBD2. Germline assignment: CDR1 ENHRY and CDR2 SYGVKD. The CDR3 is 14 residues long. V shed 2 bases, J shed 5 bases, and the junction held 3 bases outside the gene matches. CDR3 sequence: CAISEPGRGDTQYF. The CDR3 nucleotides read TGTGCCATCAGTGAGCCCGGGAGGGGAGATACGCAGTATTTT.

This clone was detected only once. The chain employs TRBV15 and TRBJ2-7; a weak D match, TRBD1 (5 bases). This CDR3 spans 13 amino acids. The germline V and J ends were trimmed by 3 bases and 3 bases, with 9 bases remaining between them. Germline CDR1 and CDR2: LNHNV and YYDKDF (reference sequence). CDR3 in amino acids: CATSRIRGYEQYF. CDR3 DNA sequence: TGTGCCACCAGCAGGATTAGGGGCTACGAGCAGTACTTC.

The V gene is TRBV25-1, the J gene TRBJ1-5, with 7 bases identical to TRBD1. This CDR3 has 15 amino acids. The V and J ends lost 5 bases and 5 bases, in that order; junction bases with no gene match: 9. Germline-derived CDR1 and CDR2 are MGHDK and SYGVNS. CDR3 in DNA: TGTGCCAGCAGTCCAGGGGGGAGTTACGATCAGCCCCAGCATTTT. Protein product: CASSPGGSYDQPQHF.

This clone was seen only a few times. V usage is TRBV9 and J usage is TRBJ2-1; 8 nucleotides line up with TRBD1. Germline V lookup: CDR1 SGDLS, CDR2 YYNGEE. The CDR3 length is 14 residues. The junction had 9 bases not matched to a gene; V was cut back by 4 bases and J by 9 bases. The CDR3 is CASSSTDRVGEQFF. As DNA, the CDR3 is TGTGCCAGCAGCTCCACGGACAGGGTGGGTGAGCAGTTCTTC.

This chain links TRBV28 with TRBJ2-2; TRBD1 matches 8 bases. The CDR3 runs to 15 residues. Germline assignment: CDR1 MDHEN and CDR2 SYDVKM. V shed 4 bases and J 8 bases; nucleotides not matched to a gene: 9. CDR3 in amino acids: CASSYLGQGGGELFF. CDR3 sequence (DNA): TGTGCCAGCAGTTACCTCGGACAGGGTGGAGGGGAGCTGTTTTTT.

The gene calls are TRBV29-1 and TRBJ1-2; the match to TRBD1 covers 9 bases. The germline gives CDR1 SQVTM, CDR2 ANQGSEA. The length of the CDR3 is 15 residues. V was pared by 3 bases and J by 4 bases, with 9 bases of the junction left unmatched. In nucleotides, the CDR3 is TGCAGCGTTGAGCCTATTGGACAGGGGACCTATGGCTACACCTTC. Protein: CSVEPIGQGTYGYTF.

The chain employs TRBV7-9 and TRBJ1-2, with 8 bases identical to TRBD1. Germline loops: CDR1 SEHNR, CDR2 FQNEAQ (reference sequence). The CDR3 is 14 amino acids. The V gene end was trimmed by 1 base and the J gene end by 5 bases; junction bases not matched to a gene: 3. The CDR3 DNA sequence: TGTGCCAGCAGCTTAGGGACAGGGTCATATGGCTACACCTTC. It yields the protein CASSLGTGSYGYTF.

The V gene is TRBV19, the J gene TRBJ1-5, with 8 positions matching TRBD1. The V and J ends lost 3 bases and 6 bases, in that order; junction bases with no gene match: 10. The V gene's germline CDR1 is LNHDA and CDR2 SQIVND (reference sequence). This CDR3 contains 16 residues. CDR3 nucleotide sequence: TGTGCCAGTAGTATTGTATCAGGGGGCGGAGGTCAGCCCCAGCATTTT. Its protein product is CASSIVSGGGGQPQHF.